This T cell receptor (beta chain) was captured in a study of cytomegalovirus exposure and HLA in healthy donors. Though probably carrying unrecorded immune exposures, donors were nominally healthy at sampling. The PCR was carried out with 60 Vbeta primers and 13 Jbeta primers. Using immunoSEQ multiplex PCR, the repertoire was profiled, and TCRdb retains in-frame clones only, with some absent. The data hold about 150,000 clones, with over 75% observed a single time. Losses at the gene ends were 3 bases for V and 5 bases for J; bases not matched to a gene: 8. From germline, CDR1 is SGHTS and CDR2 YDEGEE. CDR3 length: 15 amino acids. Worth noting for this clone: Its specificity is unknown.

Notes on the study in general: One later analysis reportedly identified an Asian-associated ancestry cluster that showed fewer N-insertions than the approximately 700-donor mean.

Sequencing was done on a sample of PBMCs. The receptor was derived from a woman aged 25 to 39 in good health and CMV-seronegative. The gene calls are TRBV5-8 and TRBJ1-2; 9 nucleotides agree with TRBD1. CDR3 in amino acids: CASSWTGETGYGYTF. DNA of the CDR3: TGTGCCAGCAGCTGGACAGGGGAAACGGGGTATGGCTACACCTTC.